This T cell receptor (beta chain) stems from a study of blood T cell repertoires in COVID-19. In the study overall: The study drew acute and convalescent COVID-19 samples from the United States, Italy and Spain. The cDNA or gDNA used as material had been derived from T cells, B-cell-depleted T cells, or PBMCs.

The V gene's germline CDR1 is MNHEY and CDR2 SMNVEV (reference sequence). Between the trimmed V and J ends, which lost 8 bases and 6 bases, there was a span of 14 bases. The CDR3 is made up of 13 amino acids. The repertoire was sequenced with immunoSEQ multiplex PCR; TCRdb's copy has only in-frame clones and lacks some. The table includes over 200,000 clones, 85% to 90% detected once. The sequenced sample consisted of PBMCs or T cells enriched from blood (not recorded which). This TCR was recovered from a woman between 25 and 40 years old with acute COVID-19. The gene calls are TRBV27 and TRBJ1-5; possible D gene TRBD1, 5 bases. The CDR3 loop is CASGQGGTQPQHF. In DNA, the CDR3 is TGTGCCAGCGGCCAGGGCGGCACTCAGCCCCAGCATTTT.